This T cell receptor (beta chain) was captured in a study of OX40 agonist ivuxolimab in advanced cancers. Sequencing was performed with immunoSEQ multiplex PCR; in TCRdb, only in-frame clones are kept and a portion is missing. The top ten hold under 3.5% of the sample, which has around 40,000 clones, around four fifths seen once. This clone was found a few times. This CDR3 region has 17 residues. In germline, CDR1 is SEHNR, CDR2 FQNEAQ (reference sequence). The ends lost 4 bases at V and 1 base at J; junction bases unmatched: 8. This sequence joins TRBV7-9 and TRBJ2-1, with 9 bases fitting TRBD1. The receptor comes from an adult with an advanced solid tumor such as melanoma, head and neck, liver or kidney cancer. The specimen comprised CD4+ or CD8+ T cells sorted from blood, sampled in a trial of the OX40 agonist ivuxolimab. The CDR3 nucleotides are TGTGCCAGCAGCTCTACAGGGGGCGCGAGGTCCTACAATGAGCAGTTCTTC. It codes for CASSSTGGARSYNEQFF.